This TCR beta chain comes out of a study of response to subunit inactivated influenza vaccine. Study findings and constraints: Few additional T cells are recruited per seasonal influenza vaccination, authors suggested.

TCRdb recomputed calls from the RT-PCR reads with MiXCR, one row per CDR3 protein. The table has approximately 530,000 distinct CDR3 sequences, 7.6% seen once; the top ten hold 13%. This clonotype was observed at least ten times. Its antigen is undetermined. The sequenced sample was PBMCs from blood, obtained roughly 24 months after vaccination. The TCR comes from a man between 50 and 69 years old who received an inactivated influenza vaccine.

The CDR3 reads CASSERGVPLYEQYF. CDR3 bases: TGTGCCAGCAGCGAGAGGGGGGTCCCACTCTACGAGCAGTACTTC. This chain connects TRBV7-8 to TRBJ2-7; tentatively, D is TRBD1 or TRBD2 (6 bases each). V dropped 5 bases and J dropped 3 bases, with 17 bases sitting between them. The germline CDR1 and CDR2 sequences are SGHVS and FQNEAQ. CDR3 length equals 15 residues.